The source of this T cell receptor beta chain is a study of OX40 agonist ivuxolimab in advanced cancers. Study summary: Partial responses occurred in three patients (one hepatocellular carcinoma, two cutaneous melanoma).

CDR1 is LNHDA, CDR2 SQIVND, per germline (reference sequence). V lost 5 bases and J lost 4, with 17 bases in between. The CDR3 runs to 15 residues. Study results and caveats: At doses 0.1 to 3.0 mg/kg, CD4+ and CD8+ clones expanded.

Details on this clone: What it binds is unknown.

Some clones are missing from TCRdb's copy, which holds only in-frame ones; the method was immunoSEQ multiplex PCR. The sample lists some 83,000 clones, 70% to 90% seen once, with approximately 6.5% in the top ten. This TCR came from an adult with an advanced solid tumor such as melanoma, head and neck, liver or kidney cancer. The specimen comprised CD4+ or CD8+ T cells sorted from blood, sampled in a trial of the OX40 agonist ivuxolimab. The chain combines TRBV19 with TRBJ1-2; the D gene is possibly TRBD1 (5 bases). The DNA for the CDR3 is TGTGCCAGTAGTCCCGCTAGAGGGGCCTTCTATGGCTACACCTTC. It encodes CASSPARGAFYGYTF.